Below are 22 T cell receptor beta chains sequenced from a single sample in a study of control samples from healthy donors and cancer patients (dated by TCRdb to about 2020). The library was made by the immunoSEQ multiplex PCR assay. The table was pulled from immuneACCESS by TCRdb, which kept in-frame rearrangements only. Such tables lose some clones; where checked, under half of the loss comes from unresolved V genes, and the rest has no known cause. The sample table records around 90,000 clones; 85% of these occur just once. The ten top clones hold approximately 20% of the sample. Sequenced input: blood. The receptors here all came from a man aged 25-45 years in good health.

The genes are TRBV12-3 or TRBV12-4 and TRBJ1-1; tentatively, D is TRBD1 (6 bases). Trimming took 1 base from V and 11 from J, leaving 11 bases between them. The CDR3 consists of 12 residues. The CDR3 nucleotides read TGTGCCAGCAGTTTAGGGGGGCTGGTCGCTTTCTTT. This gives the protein CASSLGGLVAFF.

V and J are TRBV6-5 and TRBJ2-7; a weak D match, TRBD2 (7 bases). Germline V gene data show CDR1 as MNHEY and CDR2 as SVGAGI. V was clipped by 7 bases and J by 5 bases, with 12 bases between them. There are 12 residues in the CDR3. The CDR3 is CASIKGGDEQYF. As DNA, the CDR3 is TGTGCCAGCATCAAGGGGGGGGACGAGCAGTACTTC.

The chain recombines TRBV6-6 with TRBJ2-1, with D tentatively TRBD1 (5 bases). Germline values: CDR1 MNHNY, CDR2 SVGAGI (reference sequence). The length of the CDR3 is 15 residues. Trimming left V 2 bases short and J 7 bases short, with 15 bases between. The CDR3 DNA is TGTGCCAGCAGTTACATGGCAGGGCCGAGGAATGAGCAGTTCTTC. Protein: CASSYMAGPRNEQFF.

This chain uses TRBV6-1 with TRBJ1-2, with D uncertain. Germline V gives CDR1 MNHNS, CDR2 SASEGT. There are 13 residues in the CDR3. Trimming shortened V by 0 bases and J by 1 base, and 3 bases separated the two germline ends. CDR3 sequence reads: CASSEALNYGYTF. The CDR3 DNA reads TGTGCCAGCAGTGAAGCGCTTAACTATGGCTACACCTTC.

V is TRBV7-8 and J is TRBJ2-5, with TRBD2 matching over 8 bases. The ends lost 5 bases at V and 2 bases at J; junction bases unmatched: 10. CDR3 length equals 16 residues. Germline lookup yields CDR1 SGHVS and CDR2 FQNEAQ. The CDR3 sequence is CASSPPGRGFQETQYF. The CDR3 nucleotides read TGTGCCAGCAGCCCCCCCGGGAGGGGCTTTCAAGAGACCCAGTACTTC.

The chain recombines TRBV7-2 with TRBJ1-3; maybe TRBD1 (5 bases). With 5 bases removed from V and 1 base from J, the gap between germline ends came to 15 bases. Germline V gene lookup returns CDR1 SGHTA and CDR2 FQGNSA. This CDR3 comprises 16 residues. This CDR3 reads CASSRNRLRSGNTIYF. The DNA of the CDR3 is TGTGCCAGCAGCAGGAACAGGCTTAGGTCTGGAAACACCATATATTTT.

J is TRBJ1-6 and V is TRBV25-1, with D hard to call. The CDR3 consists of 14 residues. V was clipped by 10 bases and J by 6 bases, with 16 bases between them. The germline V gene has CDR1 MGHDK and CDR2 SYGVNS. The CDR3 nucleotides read TGTGCCACCCTCCCCTCCCACCCTAATTCACCCCTCCACTTT. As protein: CATLPSHPNSPLHF.

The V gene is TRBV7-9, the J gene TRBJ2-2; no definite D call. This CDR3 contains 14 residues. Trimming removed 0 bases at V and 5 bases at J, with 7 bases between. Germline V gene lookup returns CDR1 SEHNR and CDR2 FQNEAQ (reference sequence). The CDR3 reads CASSLALGTGELFF. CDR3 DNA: TGTGCCAGCAGCTTAGCTCTCGGGACCGGGGAGCTGTTTTTT.

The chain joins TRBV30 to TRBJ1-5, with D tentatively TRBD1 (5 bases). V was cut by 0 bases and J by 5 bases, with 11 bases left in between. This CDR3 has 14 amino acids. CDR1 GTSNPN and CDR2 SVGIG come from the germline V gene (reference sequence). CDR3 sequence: CAWSVPGRDQPQHF. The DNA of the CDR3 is TGTGCCTGGAGTGTACCAGGGCGCGATCAGCCCCAGCATTTT.

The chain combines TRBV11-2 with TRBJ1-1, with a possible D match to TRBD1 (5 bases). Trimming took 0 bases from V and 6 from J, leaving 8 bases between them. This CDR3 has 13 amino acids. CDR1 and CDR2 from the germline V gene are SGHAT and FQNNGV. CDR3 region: CASSLEGVAEAFF. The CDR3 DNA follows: TGTGCCAGCAGCTTAGAAGGGGTAGCTGAAGCTTTCTTT.

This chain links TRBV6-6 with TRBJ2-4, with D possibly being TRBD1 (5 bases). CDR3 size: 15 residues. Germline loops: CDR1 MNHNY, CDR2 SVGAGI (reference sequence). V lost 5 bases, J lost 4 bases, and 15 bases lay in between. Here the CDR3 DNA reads TGTGCCAGCAGTACCCAGGGTTCGGCAAAAAACATTCAGTACTTC. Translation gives CASSTQGSAKNIQYF.

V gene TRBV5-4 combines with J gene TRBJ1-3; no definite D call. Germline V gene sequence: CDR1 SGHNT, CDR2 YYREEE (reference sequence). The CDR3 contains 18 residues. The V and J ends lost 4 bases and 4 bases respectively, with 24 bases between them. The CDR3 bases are TGTGCCAGCAGCCCGGATCCCTCCAGTACGTTCGGAGGAAACACCATATATTTT. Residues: CASSPDPSSTFGGNTIYF.

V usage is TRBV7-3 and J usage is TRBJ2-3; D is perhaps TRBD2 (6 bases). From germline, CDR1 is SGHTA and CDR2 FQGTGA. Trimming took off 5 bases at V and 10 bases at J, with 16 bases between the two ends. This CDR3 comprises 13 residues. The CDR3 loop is CASSHSPAGSQYF. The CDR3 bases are TGTGCCAGCAGCCACTCGCCGGCGGGATCGCAGTATTTT.

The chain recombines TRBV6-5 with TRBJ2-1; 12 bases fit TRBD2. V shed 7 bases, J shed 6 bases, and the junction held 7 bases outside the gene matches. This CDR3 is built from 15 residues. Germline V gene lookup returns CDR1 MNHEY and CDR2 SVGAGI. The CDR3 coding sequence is TGTGCCAGCACCACCTCTAGCGGGGGGGCCAATGAGCAGTTCTTC. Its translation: CASTTSSGGANEQFF.

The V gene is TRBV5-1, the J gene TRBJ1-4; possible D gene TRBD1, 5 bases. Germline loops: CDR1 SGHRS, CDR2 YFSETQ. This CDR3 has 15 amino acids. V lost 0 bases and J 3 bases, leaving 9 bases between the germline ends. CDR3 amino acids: CASSLEGTSNEKLFF. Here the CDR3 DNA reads TGCGCCAGCAGCTTGGAAGGGACGTCTAATGAAAAACTGTTTTTT.

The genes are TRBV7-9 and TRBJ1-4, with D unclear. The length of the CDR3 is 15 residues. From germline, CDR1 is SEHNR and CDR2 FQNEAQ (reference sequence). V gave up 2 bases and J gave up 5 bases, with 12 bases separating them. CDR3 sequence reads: CASSLLSYPNEKLFF. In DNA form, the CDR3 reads TGTGCCAGCAGCTTACTGTCCTACCCGAATGAAAAACTGTTTTTT.

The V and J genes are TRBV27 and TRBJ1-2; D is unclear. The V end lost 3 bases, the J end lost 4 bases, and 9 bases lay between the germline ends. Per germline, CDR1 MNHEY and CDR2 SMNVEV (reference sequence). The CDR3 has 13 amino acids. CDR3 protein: CASSFKLGYGYTF. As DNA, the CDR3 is TGTGCCAGCAGTTTCAAACTGGGCTATGGCTACACCTTC.

Here the CDR3 reads CASSLGGRRTDTQYF. CDR3 DNA: TGTGCCAGCAGCTTAGGCGGCCGACGCACAGATACGCAGTATTTT. The gene calls are TRBV7-6 and TRBJ2-3, with D hard to call. The V and J ends lost 1 base and 1 base respectively, with 9 bases between them. Germline assignment: CDR1 SGHVS and CDR2 FNYEAQ. The length of the CDR3 is 15 residues.

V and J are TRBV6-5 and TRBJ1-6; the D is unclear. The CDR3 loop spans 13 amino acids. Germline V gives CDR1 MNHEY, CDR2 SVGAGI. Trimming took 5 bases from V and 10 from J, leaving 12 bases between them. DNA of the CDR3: TGTGCCAGCAGTAAGGGTTTACACTCACCCCTCCACTTT. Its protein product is CASSKGLHSPLHF.

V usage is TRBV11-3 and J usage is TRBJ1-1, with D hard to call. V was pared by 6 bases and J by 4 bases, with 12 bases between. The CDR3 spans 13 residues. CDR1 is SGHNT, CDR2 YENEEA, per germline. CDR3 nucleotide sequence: TGTGCCAGCAGTTCGAACGGAGGCACTGAAGCTTTCTTT. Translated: CASSSNGGTEAFF.

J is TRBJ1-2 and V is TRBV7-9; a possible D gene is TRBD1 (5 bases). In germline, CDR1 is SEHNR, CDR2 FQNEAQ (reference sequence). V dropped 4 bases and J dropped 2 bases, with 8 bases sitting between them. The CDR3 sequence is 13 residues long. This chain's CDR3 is CASSWDGNYGYTF. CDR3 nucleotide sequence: TGTGCCAGCAGCTGGGACGGCAACTATGGCTACACCTTC.

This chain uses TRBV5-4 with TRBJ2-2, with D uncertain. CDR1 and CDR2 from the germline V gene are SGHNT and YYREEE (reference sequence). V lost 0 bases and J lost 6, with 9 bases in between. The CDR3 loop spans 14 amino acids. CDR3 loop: CASSLAGIPGELFF. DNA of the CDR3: TGTGCCAGCAGCTTGGCCGGCATACCCGGGGAGCTGTTTTTT.